Listed here are 21 T cell receptor beta chains from one sample, sequenced in a study of blood T cell repertoires in COVID-19. This table comes from immunoSEQ multiplex PCR, and its TCRdb copy is limited to in-frame clones, with some not included. The data hold roughly 76,000 clones, with roughly 84% observed a single time. Material: peripheral blood. The receptors here all came from an elderly woman with active or convalescent COVID-19.

The sample holds one count of this clone. The chain carries TRBV9 and TRBJ1-1; D unresolved. Germline V gene data show CDR1 as SGDLS and CDR2 as YYNGEE. V shed 4 bases and J shed 3 bases, with 10 bases lying between them. The CDR3 sequence is 13 residues long. This chain's CDR3 is CASSLRLDTEAFF. DNA of the CDR3: TGTGCCAGCAGCTTGAGGTTGGACACTGAAGCTTTCTTT. The variable domain in full, with the rest retrieved from reference TRBV9 and TRBJ1-1, is DSGVTQTPKHLITATGQRVTLRCSPRSGDLSVYWYQQSLDQGLQFLIQYYNGEERAKGNILERFSAQQFPDLHSELNLSSLELGDSALYFCASSLRLDTEAFFGQGTRLTVV.

CDR3: CASSVGSGNTIYF. The CDR3 DNA reads TGCGCCAGCAGTGTCGGCTCTGGAAACACCATATATTTT. The chain employs TRBV10-2 and TRBJ1-3; D uncertain. The CDR3 sequence is 13 residues long. V was clipped by 4 bases and J by 0 bases, with 4 bases between them. Germline lookup yields CDR1 WSHSY and CDR2 SAAADI.

This CDR3 is CASSYRGLAPEAFF. The CDR3 DNA is TGTGCCAGCAGTTACCGAGGTTTGGCACCTGAAGCTTTCTTT. The chain is built from TRBV6-5 and TRBJ1-1; D is unclear. V was cut by 2 bases and J by 6 bases, with 13 bases left in between. Germline V gene data show CDR1 as MNHEY and CDR2 as SVGAGI. CDR3 length: 14 amino acids.

The chain joins TRBV9 to TRBJ1-3; perhaps TRBD1 as D (5 bases). CDR3 length equals 15 residues. V lost 3 bases, J lost 2 bases, and 12 bases lay in between. Germline V gene data show CDR1 as SGDLS and CDR2 as YYNGEE. CDR3 in DNA: TGTGCCAGCAGCGGTGATCAGGGCACTGGAAACACCATATATTTT. It is translated as CASSGDQGTGNTIYF.

This sequence joins TRBV2 and TRBJ1-5, with 8 bases identical to TRBD1. The CDR3 spans 14 residues. Trimming cost V 6 bases and J 6 bases; bases outside gene matches: 7. Germline assignment: CDR1 SNHLY and CDR2 FYNNEI. The CDR3 spells CASSDRGGVQPQHF. The DNA for the CDR3 is TGTGCCAGCAGCGACAGGGGAGGCGTTCAGCCCCAGCATTTT.

This chain joins TRBV4-1 and TRBJ1-3; D is uncertain. Germline CDR1 and CDR2: MGHRA and YSYEKL. Trimming took off 5 bases at V and 4 bases at J, with 24 bases between the two ends. This CDR3 comprises 18 residues. CDR3 bases: TGCGCCAGCAGCTTTACATGGACGGGAAGACCGGAAGGAAACACCATATATTTT. This translates into CASSFTWTGRPEGNTIYF.

This clone was seen ten or more times. V and J are TRBV27 and TRBJ1-3, with 8 bases lining up with TRBD1. The V segment lost 6 bases and the J segment 4 bases; nucleotides outside the gene matches: 5. Germline V CDR1 and CDR2: MNHEY, SMNVEV (reference sequence). This CDR3 contains 14 residues. This CDR3 reads CASRSDRAGNTIYF. The DNA of the CDR3 is TGTGCCAGCAGATCGGACAGGGCGGGAAACACCATATATTTT.

This sequence joins TRBV5-3 and TRBJ2-7, with unresolved D. TRBV5-3 is given ORF status, its function remaining uncertain. With 4 bases removed from V and 3 bases from J, the gap between germline ends came to 5 bases. This CDR3 spans 11 amino acids. This chain's CDR3 is CARSPSYEQYF. The CDR3 DNA reads as TGTGCCAGAAGCCCCAGCTACGAGCAGTACTTC.

The V gene is TRBV4-3, the J gene TRBJ1-2, with 7 bases fitting TRBD1. Germline CDR1 reads LGHNA; CDR2 reads YSLEER. With V trimmed by 2 bases and J by 5 bases, 5 bases remained unmatched. The length of the CDR3 is 14 residues. The CDR3 sequence is CASSQSTGEYGYTF. DNA for the CDR3: TGCGCCAGCAGCCAATCCACAGGGGAGTATGGCTACACCTTC.

This clone was recorded once. The V call is TRBV27, the J call TRBJ2-1; perhaps TRBD2 as D (6 bases). The CDR3 is made up of 17 amino acids. Germline lookup yields CDR1 MNHEY and CDR2 SMNVEV (reference sequence). V gave up 2 bases and J gave up 8 bases, with 22 bases separating them. CDR3 nucleotides: TGTGCCAGCAGTTTAATCGACCCGAGCCTCGGAGGGTATGAGCAGTTCTTC. This encodes CASSLIDPSLGGYEQFF.

V gene TRBV28 combines with J gene TRBJ1-1, with D uncertain. CDR1 and CDR2 from the germline V gene are MDHEN and SYDVKM. CDR3 length: 14 amino acids. V was trimmed by 1 base and J by 9 bases, leaving 15 bases between them. The CDR3: CASSLFSPVSQAFF. Written as DNA, the CDR3 is TGTGCCAGCAGTTTATTTTCTCCCGTGTCTCAAGCTTTCTTT.

This chain uses TRBV7-9 with TRBJ2-2, with D possibly being TRBD1 (5 bases). Trimming cost V 5 bases and J 8 bases, with 18 bases left between them. In germline, CDR1 is SEHNR, CDR2 FQNEAQ (reference sequence). The CDR3 spans 15 residues. The CDR3 loop reads CASSPPVGRAGELFF. The CDR3 DNA is TGTGCCAGCAGCCCCCCCGTAGGCAGGGCTGGGGAGCTGTTTTTT.

V usage is TRBV2 and J usage is TRBJ2-7; no clear D. With 11 bases removed from V and 3 bases from J, the gap between germline ends came to 8 bases. This CDR3 spans 10 amino acids. Germline V gene sequence: CDR1 SNHLY, CDR2 FYNNEI. Here the CDR3 DNA reads TGTGCCTCCAAGAGCTACGAGCAGTACTTC. Protein product: CASKSYEQYF. Filled out from reference TRBV2 and TRBJ2-7, the complete variable domain reads EPEVTQTPSHQVTQMGQEVILRCVPISNHLYFYWYRQILGQKVEFLVSFYNNEISEKSEIFDDQFSVERPDGSNFTLKIRSTKLEDSAMYFCASKSYEQYFGPGTRLTVT.

The rearrangement uses TRBV19 and TRBJ2-2; 9 nucleotides align to TRBD1. V lost 7 bases and J lost 5; bases outside the gene matches: 8. Germline CDR1 and CDR2: LNHDA and SQIVND (reference sequence). The CDR3 is 15 residues long. CDR3 amino acids: CASTDRGEITGELFF. The CDR3 nucleotides are TGTGCCAGTACGGACAGGGGTGAGATAACCGGGGAGCTGTTTTTT.

The genes are TRBV19 and TRBJ2-7, with 8 nucleotides matching TRBD1. CDR1 and CDR2 (germline): LNHDA, SQIVND (reference sequence). V shed 5 bases, J shed 6 bases, and the junction held 9 bases outside the gene matches. CDR3 size: 14 residues. Here the CDR3 reads CASSVQGGVGEQYF. The DNA of the CDR3 is TGTGCCAGTAGTGTACAGGGGGGTGTGGGCGAGCAGTACTTC.

The V gene is TRBV24-1, the J gene TRBJ1-5; 9 positions agree with TRBD1. V lost 9 bases, J lost 7 bases, and 12 bases stayed unmatched. The germline V gene has CDR1 KGHDR and CDR2 SFDVKD. CDR3 length equals 15 residues. CDR3 DNA sequence: TGTGCCACCCTCGGGACAGGGCGTTTGGGGCAGCCCCAGCATTTT. It encodes CATLGTGRLGQPQHF.

The rearrangement joins TRBV6-5 to TRBJ1-5; 7 bases fit TRBD1. The V segment lost 6 bases and the J segment 5 bases; nucleotides outside the gene matches: 10. The CDR3 is made up of 15 amino acids. Germline V gene data show CDR1 as MNHEY and CDR2 as SVGAGI. CDR3 nucleotides: TGTGCCAGCAGCCTCAGGGGGACAAGCGATCAGCCCCAGCATTTT. Translated: CASSLRGTSDQPQHF.

The chain employs TRBV28 and TRBJ1-5, with D tentatively TRBD1 (5 bases). V gave up 3 bases and J gave up 2 bases, with 17 bases separating them. This CDR3 is 17 amino acids long. Germline loops: CDR1 MDHEN, CDR2 SYDVKM. The chain's CDR3 is CASSFNPGGWGNQPQHF. The CDR3 coding sequence is TGTGCCAGCAGTTTTAATCCCGGGGGTTGGGGCAATCAGCCCCAGCATTTT.

The rearrangement uses TRBV4-3 and TRBJ2-1; the match to TRBD1 covers 7 bases. V was pared by 3 bases and J by 7 bases, with 12 bases of the junction left unmatched. The CDR3 has 16 residues. The germline V gene has CDR1 LGHNA and CDR2 YSLEER. The CDR3 DNA is TGCGCCAGCAGCCAGGGGACAATCAACAGGGGAAATGAGCAGTTCTTC. Translating gives CASSQGTINRGNEQFF.

The rearrangement uses TRBV9 and TRBJ1-1; TRBD1 aligns across 8 bases. Losses at the gene ends were 2 bases for V and 0 bases for J; bases not matched to a gene: 3. The CDR3 is 15 residues long. Germline loops: CDR1 SGDLS, CDR2 YYNGEE. The CDR3 sequence: CASSVLQGVNTEAFF. Here the CDR3 DNA reads TGTGCCAGCAGCGTCCTACAGGGGGTGAACACTGAAGCTTTCTTT. Drawing the rest from reference TRBV9 and TRBJ1-1, the complete variable domain is DSGVTQTPKHLITATGQRVTLRCSPRSGDLSVYWYQQSLDQGLQFLIQYYNGEERAKGNILERFSAQQFPDLHSELNLSSLELGDSALYFCASSVLQGVNTEAFFGQGTRLTVV.

This chain connects TRBV27 to TRBJ1-6, with D unclear. V dropped 6 bases and J dropped 0 bases, with 9 bases sitting between them. The germline V gene has CDR1 MNHEY and CDR2 SMNVEV (reference sequence). The CDR3 has 15 amino acids. As DNA, the CDR3 is TGTGCCAGCAGACCACCCAGCTCCTATAATTCACCCCTCCACTTT. This gives the protein CASRPPSSYNSPLHF.